This T cell receptor beta chain was found in a study of shared clonotypes between healthy human individuals. Sequencing used immunoSEQ multiplex PCR; TCRdb keeps in-frame clones, though not all of them. Of about 1.5 million clones in the sample, approximately 98% are singletons; the top ten hold roughly 0.45%. The ends lost 5 bases at V and 0 bases at J; junction bases unmatched: 9. The CDR3 loop spans 19 amino acids. Germline V gives CDR1 SGHNT, CDR2 YENEEA. This clonotype originated in a man under 40 in good health. The chain carries TRBV11-3 and TRBJ2-2; 13 bases are shared with TRBD2. The source material was naive CD4+ T cells sorted from blood. The subset denotes: CD45RA+ positively selected. In DNA, the CDR3 is TGTGCCAGCAGCCCCCAGGAACTAGCGGGAGGGCCGAACACCGGGGAGCTGTTTTTT. This translates into CASSPQELAGGPNTGELFF. The full variable domain, in which reference TRBV11-3 and TRBJ2-2 provide the parts outside the CDR3, is EAGVVQSPRYKIIEKKQPVAFWCNPISGHNTLYWYLQNLGQGPELLIRYENEEAVDDSQLPKDRFSAERLKGVDSTLKIQPAELGDSAVYLCASSPQELAGGPNTGELFFGEGSRLTVL.